The following is a T cell receptor (beta chain) sequence with its context. The sample holds many counts of this clonotype. Which antigen it targets is not known. No qualities accompany the bases; no much larger clone lies one base away. These data are taken from a study of blood T cells in healthy people across ages (dated by TCRdb to about 2015). About the study as a whole: In model experiments, roughly one uniquely barcoded TCR beta cDNA molecule per two T cells was captured by template switching. The study measured age-related changes in TCR beta repertoire diversity using deep sequencing normalized with unique cDNA molecular identifiers. Four age groups were formed from the donors: young (average 16 years), middle-aged (approximately 39), aged (under 70) and long-lived (about 80). To avoid experimental bias, donors of different ages were randomly spread across the sequencing lanes. For two donors (one aged 18 to 30 and one aged 80 or older), the study analyzed two additional independent replicas of 1 million unique cDNA reads from the same blood draw. General conclusions and limits of the study: A strong correlation was found between observed TCR beta diversity and the percentage of naive T cells measured by flow cytometry. Because the CMV infection status of the donors was unknown, age-related changes in expanded clonotypes may potentially have been confounded. As age increased, observed TCR beta diversity per million T cells dropped in a roughly linear way, and a significant reduction was already evident by age 40. The long-lived group showed more naive CD4+ T cells, fewer expanded clones and increased TCR diversity than the aged group, suggesting age selection. Bulk unsorted PBMC profiling prevented conclusive comparison of naive and antigen-experienced compartments. Estimates of total diversity from one million sequenced T cells were regarded as lower bounds and underestimates.

Donors were 39 systemically healthy Caucasian individuals from Russia aged 6 to 90 years. Around 10 milliliters of peripheral blood were drawn from each donor into EDTA-treated Vacutainer tubes. PBMCs were isolated by Ficoll-Paque density-gradient centrifugation, with at least 6.5 million obtained per sample. Trizol reagent was used to extract total RNA from the PBMCs, yielding at least 6 micrograms per sample. For every donor, flow cytometry on a PBMC aliquot measured the percentage of naive CD45RAhigh/CD27high T cells. Library construction relied on 5' RACE. The sequencing machine was an Illumina HiSeq 2500. The second PCR ran for about 6 to 12 cycles and used a J-beta primer mix along with a sample-barcoded 5' primer. A unique molecular identifier was introduced onto each TCR beta cDNA molecule by a template-switch 5' adaptor carrying 12 random nucleotides. Each sample yielded at least 2.5 million CDR3-containing paired-end reads. First-strand cDNA synthesis was performed from all RNA using the Mint cDNA synthesis kit, with priming by a TRBC-specific oligonucleotide. Following uracil-DNA glycosylase treatment, all cDNA underwent a first 18-cycle PCR with the universal primers M1SS and BC2_uni_R. As for how the authors treated the data: Normalization of each sample was performed by random selection of 1 million high-quality reads, each carrying a distinct molecular identifier. Reads with shared molecular identifiers were discarded instead of being binned into consensus sequences. MiTCR, set to a Q25 quality threshold and the strictest error-elimination algorithm, was used for CDR3 identification, clonotype clustering and error correction. Lower-bound total TCR beta diversity was estimated with a nonparametric unseen species model using Euler transformation. TCRdb itself trimmed the public reads at Q25 with fastp, ran MiXCR and retained productive beta chains. Every entry covers one CDR3 protein and lists the most common genes and DNA from its rows. Here the V and J calls rest on TCRdb's processing, not on the authors' analysis. The sample includes about 680,000 distinct CDR3 sequences, with roughly 49% observed a single time. The leading ten clones occupy 30% to 40% of the sample.

The germline V gene provides CDR1 SGHTA and CDR2 FQGNSA. V and J lose 0 bases and 7 bases, and a span of 13 bases separates them. Including the terminal cysteine and phenylalanine, the CDR3 comprises 14 residues. The read is trimmed to its CDR3 DNA, 42 bases read in frame from base 1. This chain is built from TRBV7-2 and TRBJ2-7, with a weak D call of TRBD2 (6 bases match). The clonotype originates from a woman aged 55-69 years in good health. Material for sequencing was blood. CDR3 sequence: CASSLATSTREQYF. The sequence in DNA is TGTGCCAGCAGCTTAGCCACTAGCACGCGAGAGCAGTACTTC.